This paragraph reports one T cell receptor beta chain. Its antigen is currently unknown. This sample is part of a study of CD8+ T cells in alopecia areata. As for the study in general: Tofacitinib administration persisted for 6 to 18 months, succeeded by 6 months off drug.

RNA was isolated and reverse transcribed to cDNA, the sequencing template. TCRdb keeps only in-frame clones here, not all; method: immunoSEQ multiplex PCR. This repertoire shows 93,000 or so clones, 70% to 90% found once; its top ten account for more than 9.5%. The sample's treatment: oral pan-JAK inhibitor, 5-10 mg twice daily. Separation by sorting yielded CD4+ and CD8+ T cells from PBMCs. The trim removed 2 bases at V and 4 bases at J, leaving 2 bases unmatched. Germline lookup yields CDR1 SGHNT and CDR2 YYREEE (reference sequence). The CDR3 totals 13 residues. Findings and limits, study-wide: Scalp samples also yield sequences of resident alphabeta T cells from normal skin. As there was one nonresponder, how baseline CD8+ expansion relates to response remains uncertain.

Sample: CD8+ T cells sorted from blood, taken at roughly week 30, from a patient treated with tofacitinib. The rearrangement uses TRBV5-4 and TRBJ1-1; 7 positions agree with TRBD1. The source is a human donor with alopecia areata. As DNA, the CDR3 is TGTGCCAGCAGCTTTTCAGGGGGCACTGAAGCTTTCTTT. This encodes CASSFSGGTEAFF. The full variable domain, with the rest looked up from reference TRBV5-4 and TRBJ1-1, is ETGVTQSPTHLIKTRGQQVTLRCSSQSGHNTVSWYQQALGQGPQFIFQYYREEENGRGNFPPRFSGLQFPNYSSELNVNALELDDSALYLCASSFSGGTEAFFGQGTRLTVV.